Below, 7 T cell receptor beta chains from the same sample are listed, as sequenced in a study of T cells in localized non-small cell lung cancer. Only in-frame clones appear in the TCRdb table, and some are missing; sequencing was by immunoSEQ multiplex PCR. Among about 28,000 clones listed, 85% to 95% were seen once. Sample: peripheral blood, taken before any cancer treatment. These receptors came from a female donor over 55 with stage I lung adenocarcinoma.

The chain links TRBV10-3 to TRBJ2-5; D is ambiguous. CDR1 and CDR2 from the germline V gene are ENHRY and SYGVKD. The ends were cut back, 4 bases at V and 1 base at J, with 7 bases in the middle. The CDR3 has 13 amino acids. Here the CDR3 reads CAISARTQETQYF. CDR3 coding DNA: TGTGCCATCAGTGCTCGCACCCAAGAGACCCAGTACTTC.

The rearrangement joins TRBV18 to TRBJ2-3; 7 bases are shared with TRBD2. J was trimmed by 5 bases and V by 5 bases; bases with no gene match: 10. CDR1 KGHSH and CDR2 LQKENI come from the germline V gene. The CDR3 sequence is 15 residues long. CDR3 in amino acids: CASSTMGGSEDTQYF. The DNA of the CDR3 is TGTGCCAGCTCAACCATGGGCGGGAGTGAAGATACGCAGTATTTT.

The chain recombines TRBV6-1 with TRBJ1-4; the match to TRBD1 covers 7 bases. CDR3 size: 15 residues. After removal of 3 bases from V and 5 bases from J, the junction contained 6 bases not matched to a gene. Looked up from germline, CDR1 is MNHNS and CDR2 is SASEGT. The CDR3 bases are TGTGCCAGCAGTGATCCCGGGACAGAGAATGAAAAACTGTTTTTT. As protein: CASSDPGTENEKLFF.

The CDR3 DNA sequence: TGTGCTAGTGGTCCGGGTTTGGACACAGATACGCAGTATTTT. It yields the protein CASGPGLDTDTQYF. The chain combines TRBV12-5 with TRBJ2-3; D unresolved. The CDR3 runs to 14 residues. CDR1 and CDR2 from the germline V gene are LGHNT and FRNRAP. V lost 5 bases and J 2 bases, leaving 11 bases between the germline ends.

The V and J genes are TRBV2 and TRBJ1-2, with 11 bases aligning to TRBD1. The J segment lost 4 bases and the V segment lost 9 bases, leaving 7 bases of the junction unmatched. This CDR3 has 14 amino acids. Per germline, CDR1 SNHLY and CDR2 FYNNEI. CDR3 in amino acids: CASSGTGGSYGYTF. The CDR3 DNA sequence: TGTGCCAGTTCCGGGACAGGGGGTTCCTATGGCTACACCTTC.

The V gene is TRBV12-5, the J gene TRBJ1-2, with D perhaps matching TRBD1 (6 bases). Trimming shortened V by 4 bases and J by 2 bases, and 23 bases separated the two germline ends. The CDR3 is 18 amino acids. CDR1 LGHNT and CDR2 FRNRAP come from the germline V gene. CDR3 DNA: TGTGCTAGTGGTTCTCACTACATGCGGGGGCCCGCCAACTATGGCTACACCTTC. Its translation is CASGSHYMRGPANYGYTF.

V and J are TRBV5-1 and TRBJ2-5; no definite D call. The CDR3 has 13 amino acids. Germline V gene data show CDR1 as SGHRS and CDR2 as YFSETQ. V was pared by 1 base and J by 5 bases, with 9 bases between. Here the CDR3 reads CASSLRTMETQYF. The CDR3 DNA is TGCGCCAGCAGCTTGCGTACGATGGAGACCCAGTACTTC.